Listed below are T cell receptor beta chains from one sample, sequenced in a study of HIV-infected patients and healthy controls. MiXCR, run by TCRdb on the 5' RACE reads, gives a single entry per CDR3 protein. The sample shows about 9,100 distinct CDR3 sequences, approximately 7% of them seen only once. The sequencing here drew on blood, taken before antiretroviral therapy. The receptors were gathered from an adult with HIV infection. CDR3s include the opening cysteine and the closing phenylalanine or tryptophan. The D gene is left open where the match is weak. Size is stated for part of the rows, as once, few or many counts, or as a class when the clone is expanded.

>TRBJ2-3|TRBV6-2/TRBV6-3|NA|many
TGTGCCAGCGGAGCCTCTAGGGGGAGGTACGCAGATACGCAGTATTTT
CASGASRGRYADTQYF
>TRBJ1-1|TRBV11-2|NA|many
TGTGCCAGCAGCCCTGTCGGGGACACTGAAGCTTTCTTT
CASSPVGDTEAFF
>TRBJ2-5|TRBV3-1|NA|many
TGTGCCAGCAGCCAACAGGCCAGCCAAGAGACCCAGTACTTC
CASSQQASQETQYF
>TRBJ2-2|TRBV5-1|TRBD2|many
TGCGCCAGCTGTTGGGGAGGGACCGGGGAGCTGTTTTTT
CASCWGGTGELFF
>TRBJ2-1|TRBV3-1|TRBD2|many
TGTGCCAGCAGCCAAGTGACCGGGACTAGCATCAATGAGCAGTTCTTC
CASSQVTGTSINEQFF
>TRBJ2-7|TRBV3-1|NA|many
TGTGCCAGCAGCCAAAACAAAGCCTACGAGCAGTACTTC
CASSQNKAYEQYF
>TRBJ2-3|TRBV20-1|NA|many
TGCAGTGCTAGGGGCGTCCCTCGGGATACGCAGTATTTT
CSARGVPRDTQYF
>TRBJ1-1|TRBV6-6|NA|many
TGTGCCAGCAGTGACGTCCATGGGGGTAACACTGAAGCTTTCTTT
CASSDVHGGNTEAFF
>TRBJ2-1|TRBV2|NA|many
TGTGCCAGCAATGCCGACATTAACTTCTCCTACAATGAGCAGTTCTTC
CASNADINFSYNEQFF
>TRBJ1-4|TRBV20-1|NA|NA
TGCAGTGCAAGAGCGGGTAGTAATGAAAAACTGTTTTTT
CSARAGSNEKLFF
>TRBJ2-1|TRBV11-2|NA|many
TGTGCCAGCAGCTTAAGATCGCTCAATGAGCAGTTCTTC
CASSLRSLNEQFF
>TRBJ1-2|TRBV27|NA|many
TGTGCCAGCAGTTTTGGGCCGGGAGGATTAAACTATGGCTACACCTTC
CASSFGPGGLNYGYTF
>TRBJ2-3|TRBV5-4|TRBD1|many
TGTGCCAGCAGCTTGGCCGGGACAGCTTACTCAGATACGCAGTATTTT
CASSLAGTAYSDTQYF
>TRBJ1-2|TRBV7-8|NA|many
TGTGCCAGCAGCTTAGGGACCCAGGAGTTATATGGCTACACCTTC
CASSLGTQELYGYTF
>TRBJ1-4|TRBV13|NA|many
TGTGCCAGCCGACGGTCTGGGAGTTCAACTAATGAAAAACTGTTTTTT
CASRRSGSSTNEKLFF
>TRBJ2-1|TRBV19|NA|few
TGTGCCAGTAGTGGCTACGGGACTCCAGGCGAGCAGTTCTTC
CASSGYGTPGEQFF
>TRBJ1-1|TRBV10-3|TRBD1|many
TGTGCCACCTATACCGGGACAGGGAACACTGAAGCTTTCTTT
CATYTGTGNTEAFF
>TRBJ1-2|TRBV6-2/TRBV6-3|NA|many
TGTGCCAGCAGTTACTCGTCGAGGGGCGACTATGGCTACACCTTC
CASSYSSRGDYGYTF